This entry lists 13 T cell receptor beta chains sequenced from one sample in a study of T cells in Graves' hyperthyroidism and ophthalmopathy. Researchers took RNA transcripts and amplified the TCR beta CDR3 regions from them. Researchers ran a first-round RT-PCR on the TCR CDR3 using the HTBI primer set. TCRdb re-called the multiplex PCR reads with MiXCR, one entry per CDR3 protein. Of approximately 210,000 distinct CDR3 sequences in the sample, about a sixth are singletons; the top ten hold 50%. Source material: blood. The source of these receptors is a man aged 50 to 59 with Graves' hyperthyroidism.

This clonotype has a handful of counts. The chain has TRBV11-3 and TRBJ2-3; tentative D call: TRBD2 (6 bases). This CDR3 region has 15 residues. V lost 3 bases to trimming and J lost 0 bases, with 10 bases between them. Germline values: CDR1 SGHNT, CDR2 YENEEA. CDR3 in DNA: TGTGCCAGCAGCTTTCGGGGGTATAGCACAGATACGCAGTATTTT. Protein: CASSFRGYSTDTQYF.

This clonotype turned up a few times. The rearrangement uses TRBV20-1 and TRBJ1-6; no clear D. V lost 0 bases and J lost 10, with 16 bases in between. The CDR3 loop spans 15 amino acids. CDR1 and CDR2 (germline): DFQATT, SNEGSKA (reference sequence). The CDR3 sequence is CSARDRAVGLSPLHF. The CDR3, as DNA: TGCAGTGCTAGAGATCGAGCAGTGGGTTTATCACCCCTCCACTTT.

In its sample, this clonotype was seen many times. The rearrangement uses TRBV2 and TRBJ2-7; D possibly corresponds to TRBD2 (5 bases). CDR3 length: 14 amino acids. V lost 7 bases, J lost 4 bases, and 17 bases lay in between. From germline, CDR1 is SNHLY and CDR2 FYNNEI. The CDR3 DNA reads TGTGCCAGCAATGTGGGCGGGCCCCCTTACGAGCAGTACTTC. Amino acids: CASNVGGPPYEQYF.

With respect to this clonotype: This clone may be a read error of a much larger clone one base away. This chain uses TRBV7-2 with TRBJ2-7; 8 positions match TRBD2. CDR3 length: 14 residues. Germline CDR1 SGHTA, CDR2 FQGNSA. J lost 4 bases, V lost 3 bases, and 5 bases had no gene match. The CDR3: CASSFHGGGYEQYF. CDR3 bases: TGTGCCAGCAGCTTCCACGGGGGGGGATACGAGCAGTACTTC.

Many counts were recorded for this clonotype. The rearrangement links TRBV10-3 to TRBJ2-5; 8 nucleotides line up with TRBD2. The germline V gene has CDR1 ENHRY and CDR2 SYGVKD. CDR3 length equals 15 residues. Trimming removed 3 bases from V and 2 bases from J; junction bases left unmatched: 5. The CDR3 loop is CAISDSSGIQETQYF. CDR3 sequence (DNA): TGTGCCATCAGTGATAGTAGCGGGATACAAGAGACCCAGTACTTC.

This clonotype was seen at least ten times. The rearrangement links TRBV5-1 to TRBJ2-1, with D unresolved. The V and J ends lost 1 base and 8 bases respectively, with 13 bases between them. Germline CDR1 SGHRS, CDR2 YFSETQ. The CDR3 is 14 amino acids. CDR3 coding DNA: TGCGCCAGCAGCTTGAGCCCCCGCGAGGATGAGCAGTTCTTC. Its translation: CASSLSPREDEQFF. The variable domain in full, completed from reference TRBV5-1 and TRBJ2-1, reads KAGVTQTPRYLIKTRGQQVTLSCSPISGHRSVSWYQQTPGQGLQFLFEYFSETQRNKGNFPGRFSGRQFSNSRSEMNVSTLELGDSALYLCASSLSPREDEQFFGPGTRLTVL.

This clonotype was recorded many times. The rearrangement joins TRBV12-3 or TRBV12-4 to TRBJ1-2; TRBD1 aligns across 8 bases. The trim removed 3 bases at V and 7 bases at J, leaving 10 bases unmatched. The CDR3 totals 15 residues. The CDR3 reads CASSFGRTGFSGYTF. The CDR3 nucleotides read TGTGCCAGCAGTTTTGGGAGGACAGGGTTCAGTGGCTACACCTTC.

This clonotype occurred a few times. This chain links TRBV6-1 with TRBJ1-1; D unresolved. Trimming cost V 6 bases and J 4 bases, with 12 bases left between them. Per the germline V gene, CDR1 is MNHNS and CDR2 is SASEGT. The CDR3 runs 13 residues. CDR3: CASRIRDPTEAFF. The CDR3 bases are TGTGCCAGCAGGATAAGGGATCCCACTGAAGCTTTCTTT.

This clonotype was counted only a few times. DNA of the CDR3: TGTGCCAGCAGCTTGGGTCTCCGGGACAGGGACTACGAGCAGTACTTC. Protein sequence: CASSLGLRDRDYEQYF. The chain employs TRBV5-6 and TRBJ2-7, with 9 bases lining up with TRBD1. Germline CDR1 SGHDT, CDR2 YYEEEE. After removal of 0 bases from V and 3 bases from J, the junction contained 7 bases not matched to a gene. CDR3 size: 16 residues.

This clonotype was picked up many times. The chain employs TRBV2 and TRBJ2-3; a possible D gene is TRBD2 (6 bases). This CDR3 contains 15 residues. V dropped 1 base and J dropped 7 bases, with 15 bases sitting between them. Germline CDR1 SNHLY, CDR2 FYNNEI. CDR3 DNA: TGTGCCAGCAGTGAAGGGGAGGAGATTTCCTATACGCAGTATTTT. This codes for CASSEGEEISYTQYF. Full variable domain (remainder filled in from reference TRBV2 and TRBJ2-3): EPEVTQTPSHQVTQMGQEVILRCVPISNHLYFYWYRQILGQKVEFLVSFYNNEISEKSEIFDDQFSVERPDGSNFTLKIRSTKLEDSAMYFCASSEGEEISYTQYFGPGTRLTVL.

This clonotype was picked up many times. This chain joins TRBV11-3 and TRBJ2-7; no firm D call. The CDR3 loop spans 14 amino acids. V lost 2 bases and J 0 bases, leaving 8 bases between the germline ends. CDR1 is SGHNT, CDR2 YENEEA, per germline. The CDR3 DNA follows: TGTGCCAGCAGCTTATTGCTGAGCTCCTACGAGCAGTACTTC. Translation: CASSLLLSSYEQYF. Together with reference TRBV11-3 and TRBJ2-7, the CDR3 gives the full variable domain: EAGVVQSPRYKIIEKKQPVAFWCNPISGHNTLYWYLQNLGQGPELLIRYENEEAVDDSQLPKDRFSAERLKGVDSTLKIQPAELGDSAVYLCASSLLLSSYEQYFGPGTRLTVT.

This clonotype was observed a handful of times. V and J are TRBV27 and TRBJ1-1; the D gene is possibly TRBD1 (6 bases). V was pared by 2 bases and J by 0 bases, with 10 bases between. Looked up from germline, CDR1 is MNHEY and CDR2 is SMNVEV (reference sequence). The CDR3 runs 15 residues. The CDR3 loop reads CASSLAAGVNTEAFF. CDR3 bases: TGTGCCAGCAGTTTAGCCGCAGGGGTGAACACTGAAGCTTTCTTT.

This clonotype was recorded many times. The V and J genes are TRBV3-1 and TRBJ2-3, with D maybe TRBD2 (5 bases). CDR3 length: 14 residues. Trimming removed 3 bases from V and 2 bases from J, with 9 bases in between. CDR1 LGHDT and CDR2 YNNKEL come from the germline V gene (reference sequence). The CDR3 protein is CASSQPGITDTQYF. DNA of the CDR3: TGTGCCAGCAGCCAGCCGGGAATCACAGATACGCAGTATTTT.